This entry is about one T cell receptor (beta chain). Antigen specificity is unknown. The sample has other DNA sequences that encode this CDR3 too. This specimen belongs to a study of T cell responses to AZD1222 COVID-19 vaccine. Whole-study findings and limits: No day 14 peak samples; only post-peak repertoires were characterized. As reported, nearly half of all spike-specific TCRs target variant regions that are unmutated.

Profiled with immunoSEQ multiplex PCR; TCRdb holds only in-frame clones, not every one. The sample holds about 100,000 clones, approximately 88% seen once. Germline-derived CDR1 and CDR2 are SNHLY and FYNNEI. The length of the CDR3 is 14 residues. V lost 2 bases to trimming and J lost 2 bases, with 9 bases between them. Sample: peripheral blood, taken on day 0 of AZD1222 vaccination. The receptor comes from an adult in good health. This rearrangement joins TRBV2 to TRBJ1-1; no clear D. CDR3 sequence: CASSERTTNTEAFF. The CDR3 DNA reads TGTGCCAGCAGTGAAAGAACAACTAACACTGAAGCTTTCTTT.